The rows below give T cell receptor beta chains drawn from one sample of a study of blood T cell repertoires in COVID-19. The data were produced by immunoSEQ multiplex PCR, yet TCRdb's version contains in-frame clones alone and is incomplete. This table holds 120,000 to 150,000 clones, about 88% found once. Sequences were obtained from peripheral blood. Every receptor here comes from a human donor in a cohort sampled during active COVID-19. Both conserved end residues are part of each CDR3. The D gene is left open where the match is weak. Size is stated for part of the rows, as once, few or many counts, or as a class when the clone is expanded.

v_gene	d_gene	j_gene	abundance	CDR3aa	CDR3nt
TRBV30	-	TRBJ2-7	-	CAWSGAGSHEQYF	TGTGCCTGGAGTGGGGCAGGGTCCCACGAGCAGTACTTC
TRBV6-2/TRBV6-3	TRBD1	TRBJ1-5	few	CASSYSGGIQPQHF	TGTGCCAGCAGTTATTCAGGGGGGATCCAGCCCCAGCATTTT
TRBV15	TRBD2	TRBJ2-4	-	CATSRASGRVSRNQYF	TGTGCCACCAGCAGGGCTAGCGGGAGGGTTTCCCGGAACCAGTACTTC
TRBV7-9	-	TRBJ2-7	-	CASSLPGVYEQYF	TGTGCCAGCAGCTTACCGGGGGTCTACGAGCAGTACTTC
TRBV11-2	-	TRBJ1-1	-	CASSLDPGRTTEAFF	TGTGCCAGCAGCTTAGATCCGGGGAGGACCACTGAAGCTTTCTTT
TRBV18	-	TRBJ2-3	-	CASSPRRSTDTQYF	TGTGCCAGCTCACCAAGGCGGAGCACAGATACGCAGTATTTT
TRBV19	-	TRBJ2-3	-	CASRVGVSTDTQYF	TGTGCCAGTAGGGTTGGAGTAAGCACAGATACGCAGTATTTT
TRBV10-1	TRBD1	TRBJ2-3	-	CASSERQGSTDTQYF	TGCGCCAGCAGTGAGAGACAGGGATCCACAGATACGCAGTATTTT
TRBV6-4	-	TRBJ1-1	-	CASSERGGNTEAFF	TGTGCCAGCAGTGAAAGGGGGGGGAACACTGAAGCTTTCTTT
TRBV7-9	-	TRBJ2-7	-	CASSPGVSYEQYF	TGTGCCAGCAGCCCGGGGGTCTCCTACGAGCAGTACTTC
TRBV5-4	TRBD2	TRBJ2-3	-	CASRQTSGGTDTQYF	TGTGCCAGCAGACAGACTAGCGGTGGGACAGATACGCAGTATTTT
TRBV7-6	-	TRBJ1-6	-	CASSPNQGYNSPLHF	TGTGCCAGCAGCCCGAACCAGGGTTATAATTCACCCCTCCACTTT
TRBV24-1	-	TRBJ1-2	-	CATSDTTQGIGYGYTF	TGTGCCACCAGTGATACCACCCAGGGGATTGGCTATGGCTACACCTTC
TRBV6-5	TRBD1	TRBJ2-2	-	CASIADRVYTGELFF	TGTGCCAGCATCGCGGACAGGGTGTACACCGGGGAGCTGTTTTTT
TRBV13	-	TRBJ2-7	-	CASSPFGGYEQYF	TGTGCCAGCAGCCCGTTCGGGGGTTACGAGCAGTACTTC
TRBV7-3	-	TRBJ2-3	-	CASSSPAGDTQYF	TGTGCCAGCAGCTCCCCTGCCGGAGATACGCAGTATTTT
TRBV2	TRBD1	TRBJ2-3	once	CASRRDRGDTDTQYF	TGTGCCAGCAGGAGGGACAGGGGGGACACAGATACGCAGTATTTT
TRBV28	TRBD1	TRBJ1-5	-	CASSSHRGDRDQPQHF	TGTGCCAGCAGTTCCCATCGCGGAGACAGGGACCAGCCCCAGCATTTT
TRBV27	-	TRBJ1-4	-	CASSKGGDEKLFF	TGTGCCAGCAGTAAGGGGGGGGATGAAAAACTGTTTTTT
TRBV30	TRBD1	TRBJ1-1	few	CAWSRQGDTEAFF	TGTGCCTGGAGTAGACAGGGGGACACTGAAGCTTTCTTT
TRBV9	TRBD1	TRBJ2-3	-	CASSATGGAGNTQYF	TGTGCCAGCAGCGCCACAGGGGGCGCGGGAAATACGCAGTATTTT
TRBV4-1	-	TRBJ2-7	-	CASSQDRGFTYEQYF	TGCGCCAGCAGCCAAGATAGGGGCTTTACCTACGAGCAGTACTTC
TRBV4-3	TRBD2	TRBJ2-1	-	CASSQDTRGTSGGSRSYNEQFF	TGCGCCAGCAGCCAAGACACTCGCGGGACTAGCGGGGGGTCCCGCTCCTACAATGAGCAGTTCTTC
TRBV7-2	TRBD1	TRBJ2-3	once	CASSPRARGRPDTQYF	TGTGCCAGCAGCCCTAGGGCGAGGGGGCGCCCAGATACGCAGTATTTT
TRBV24-1	TRBD1	TRBJ2-5	-	CATSDFGTGDRETQYF	TGTGCCACCAGTGATTTCGGGACAGGGGATAGGGAGACCCAGTACTTC
TRBV13	-	TRBJ1-2	-	CASSPEGVWAEGYTF	TGTGCCAGCAGCCCAGAGGGGGTTTGGGCGGAAGGCTACACCTTC
TRBV30	-	TRBJ1-6	-	CAWSATGNSPLHF	TGTGCCTGGAGTGCGACAGGAAATTCACCCCTCCACTTT
TRBV12-3/TRBV12-4	-	TRBJ1-2	-	CASSFGQGSGYTF	TGTGCCAGCAGTTTTGGCCAGGGTTCTGGCTACACCTTC
TRBV9	TRBD2	TRBJ2-7	-	CASNEQGGLAGISPDEQYF	TGTGCCAGCAACGAACAGGGGGGACTAGCGGGAATCTCTCCCGACGAGCAGTACTTC
TRBV5-1	TRBD1	TRBJ2-1	-	CASSLRDSYNEQFF	TGCGCCAGCAGCCTGAGGGACAGCTACAATGAGCAGTTCTTC
TRBV6-5	-	TRBJ2-5	-	CASSYPGAVQETQYF	TGTGCCAGCAGTTACCCAGGAGCGGTGCAAGAGACCCAGTACTTC
TRBV2	-	TRBJ1-5	few	CASSSRSGVQSNQPQHF	TGTGCCAGCTCCAGTCGTAGCGGCGTTCAGAGCAATCAGCCCCAGCATTTT
TRBV11-2	TRBD2	TRBJ2-7	-	CAPPYREENHLPEQYF	TGTGCCCCGCCGTACCGGGAGGAAAATCATCTCCCCGAGCAGTACTTC
TRBV18	-	TRBJ1-4	once	CASSPQGVQEKLFF	TGTGCCAGCTCACCACAGGGGGTACAGGAAAAACTGTTTTTT
TRBV4-1	TRBD2	TRBJ2-3	-	CASSQVTGLAIDTQYF	TGCGCCAGCAGCCAAGTCACGGGACTAGCGATAGATACGCAGTATTTT
TRBV10-3	TRBD1	TRBJ2-7	-	CAISGQAYSYEQYF	TGTGCCATCAGCGGACAGGCCTACTCCTACGAGCAGTACTTC
TRBV12-3/TRBV12-4	-	TRBJ1-2	-	CASSLTGYSVYTF	TGTGCCAGCAGTTTAACAGGCTACTCAGTGTATACCTTC
TRBV5-1	TRBD2	TRBJ2-3	-	CASSLEAGKSTDTQYF	TGCGCCAGCAGCTTGGAAGCGGGGAAGTCCACAGATACGCAGTATTTT
TRBV24-1	-	TRBJ2-3	-	CATKQEVTDTQYF	TGTGCCACCAAGCAGGAGGTCACAGATACGCAGTATTTT
TRBV7-6	TRBD1	TRBJ2-3	-	CASSSLGTGTDTQYF	TGTGCCAGCAGCTCTCTCGGGACAGGGACAGATACGCAGTATTTT
TRBV4-2	TRBD2	TRBJ2-2	-	CASSQELAGNTGELFF	TGTGCCAGCAGCCAAGAACTAGCGGGAAACACCGGGGAGCTGTTTTTT
TRBV5-8	-	TRBJ1-1	-	CASSFNKNTEAFF	TGTGCCAGCAGCTTCAACAAGAACACTGAAGCTTTCTTT
TRBV7-9	TRBD1	TRBJ1-1	-	CASRFTGASEAFF	TGTGCCAGCAGGTTTACAGGGGCGAGTGAAGCTTTCTTT
TRBV28	-	TRBJ2-1	-	CASSYPQTGRGEQFF	TGTGCCAGCAGTTACCCTCAGACAGGTCGGGGTGAGCAGTTCTTC
TRBV29-1	-	TRBJ1-5	few	CSVSGDYSNQPQHF	TGCAGCGTATCCGGGGACTATAGCAATCAGCCCCAGCATTTT
TRBV19	TRBD1	TRBJ2-6	-	CASTSFRDRESSGANVLTF	TGTGCCAGTACCTCGTTTCGGGACAGGGAGAGCTCTGGGGCCAACGTCCTGACTTTC
TRBV6-6	-	TRBJ2-3	-	CASSWGADLTDTQYF	TGTGCCAGCAGTTGGGGAGCGGACCTCACAGATACGCAGTATTTT
TRBV15	TRBD1	TRBJ1-2	many	CATSPGTDVYGYTF	TGTGCCACCAGCCCCGGGACAGACGTCTATGGCTACACCTTC
TRBV19	-	TRBJ1-2	-	CASSIWIRAEGNYGYTF	TGTGCCAGTAGTATTTGGATAAGGGCGGAGGGGAACTATGGCTACACCTTC
TRBV10-3	-	TRBJ2-7	-	CAISVGDEQYF	TGTGCCATCAGTGTGGGCGACGAGCAGTACTTC
TRBV5-1	-	TRBJ1-2	-	CASRAGSANYGYTF	TGCGCCAGCAGAGCAGGGTCCGCCAACTATGGCTACACCTTC
TRBV27	TRBD1	TRBJ2-7	-	CASSAVSGGYEQYF	TGTGCCAGCAGCGCGGTCTCAGGGGGCTACGAGCAGTACTTC
TRBV5-6	-	TRBJ2-5	-	CASSLGTAGRYQETQYF	TGTGCCAGCAGCTTGGGGACAGCGGGAAGGTACCAAGAGACCCAGTACTTC
TRBV10-1	-	TRBJ1-6	-	CASSESRTENSPLHF	TGCGCCAGCAGTGAGTCGAGGACAGAAAATTCACCCCTCCACTTT